This TCR beta chain was recovered during a study of beta chain features in type 1 diabetes. Points from the study as a whole: Whether HLA type affects TCRB rearrangement stayed undetermined in the present work.

This clone was picked up a small number of times. The antigen remains unidentified. Of the isolated RNA, all was reverse transcribed, and so the sequenced material was expressed TCRB transcripts. Sequencing used immunoSEQ multiplex PCR; TCRdb keeps in-frame clones, though not all of them. The data contain just over 450,000 clones, around 28% of them seen just once; the ten biggest clones take up about 0.065%. Trimming took off 4 bases at V and 7 bases at J, with 14 bases between the two ends. This CDR3 spans 13 amino acids. In germline, CDR1 is SGHRS, CDR2 YFSETQ. Sequenced material: naive CD4+ T cells from blood. This TCR was recovered from a man aged 18 to 30 in good health. This rearrangement joins TRBV5-1 to TRBJ1-2; D call uncertain. In DNA, the CDR3 is TGCGCCAGCAGCCCGGACCGGCCTTCTGGCTACACCTTC. Protein: CASSPDRPSGYTF.